This T cell receptor (beta chain) is from a study of T cells after yellow fever vaccination. Overall study: SMART-Seq v4 Ultra Low Input prepared libraries from low-cell fractions.

This clonotype has more than one count but fewer than ten. This CDR3 has 14 residues. With V trimmed by 4 bases and J by 8 bases, 7 bases remained unmatched. Per germline, CDR1 MNHEY and CDR2 SMNVEV (reference sequence). TCRdb called the 5' RACE reads again in MiXCR, with one record for every CDR3 protein. Seen here are roughly 32,000 distinct CDR3 sequences, about 6.6% observed once, and the top ten hold 22%. The TCR was taken from a man aged 18 to 29 who received the YFV17D yellow fever vaccine. The specimen comprised PBMCs, either bulk or a sorted T-cell subset (CD4+, CD8+, memory, or dextramer-sorted; not recorded which), sampled on the day of the first yellow fever vaccination. This sequence joins TRBV27 and TRBJ1-4; 7 bases agree with TRBD1. The CDR3: CASSSRGVQEKLFF. The CDR3 DNA reads TGTGCCAGCAGTTCCAGGGGGGTACAAGAAAAACTGTTTTTT.